The rows below give T cell receptor beta chains drawn from one sample of a study of vaccination and CD4 T cells after COVID-19. Their specific antigens are unknown. TCRdb reanalysed the PCR reads using MiXCR and keeps one entry per CDR3 protein. The table lists about 6,800 distinct CDR3 sequences, about a third of them singletons. Sequencing used CD4+ T cells from blood, cultured in vitro. These receptors came from a human donor in good health. CDR3s include the opening cysteine and the closing phenylalanine or tryptophan. The D gene is left open where the match is weak. The size field is filled for only some rows; it gives once, few, many or a size class.

>-|-|TRBV5-4|TRBJ2-2|14
CASRSVGGPGELFF
TGTGCCAGCAGGTCGGTGGGAGGCCCCGGGGAGCTGTTTTTT
>TRBD2|few|TRBV7-3|TRBJ2-1|14
CASSLNGRANEQFF
TGTGCCAGCAGCTTAAACGGGAGGGCAAATGAGCAGTTCTTC
>-|-|TRBV20-1|TRBJ2-7|12
CSANRGGYEQYF
TGCAGTGCTAACAGGGGGGGCTACGAGCAGTACTTC
>-|-|TRBV29-1|TRBJ2-7|13
CSVSRRSSYEQYF
TGCAGCGTTAGTAGGCGAAGCTCCTACGAGCAGTACTTC
>-|medium-sized|TRBV6-1|TRBJ2-7|14
CASSGGGLSYEQYF
TGTGCCAGCAGCGGCGGCGGGCTCTCCTACGAGCAGTACTTC
>TRBD2|-|TRBV27|TRBJ2-2|16
CASSRLAETNTGELFF
TGTGCCAGCAGCCGACTAGCGGAGACGAACACCGGGGAGCTGTTTTTT
>TRBD2|few|TRBV11-3|TRBJ2-7|15
CASSLGASGRHEQYF
TGTGCCAGCAGCTTAGGTGCTAGCGGGAGACACGAGCAGTACTTC
>-|few|TRBV7-2|TRBJ1-2|13
CASSSGIGYGYTF
TGTGCCAGCAGCTCAGGGATCGGCTATGGCTACACCTTC
>TRBD2|-|TRBV7-3|TRBJ2-1|15
CASTTGGSSYNEQFF
TGTGCCAGCACGACGGGGGGAAGCTCCTACAATGAGCAGTTCTTC
>-|few|TRBV4-3|TRBJ2-6|16
CASSQPTGPGANVLTF
TGCGCCAGCAGCCAACCTACAGGGCCTGGGGCCAACGTCCTGACTTTC
>-|once|TRBV5-1|TRBJ2-2|16
CASSRGPETNTRELFF
TGCGCCAGCAGCCGGGGACCCGAAACGAACACCAGGGAGCTGTTTTTT
>TRBD1|-|TRBV12-3/TRBV12-4|TRBJ2-5|14
CASSLGQGMETQYF
TGTGCCAGCAGTTTAGGACAGGGGATGGAGACCCAGTACTTC
>-|few|TRBV20-1|TRBJ2-1|15
CSARDPRSPYNEQFF
TGCAGTGCTAGAGATCCTCGCAGTCCATACAATGAGCAGTTCTTC
>TRBD2|few|TRBV20-1|TRBJ2-3|17
CSARDLKSGSQPDTQYF
TGCAGTGCTAGAGATCTCAAGAGCGGGAGTCAACCAGATACGCAGTATTTT
>TRBD1|few|TRBV5-3|TRBJ2-5|15
CASSGGQGRAETQYF
TGTGCCAGCAGCGGGGGACAGGGGAGGGCAGAGACCCAGTACTTC
>-|few|TRBV24-1|TRBJ2-1|18
CATSETGHELASYNEQFF
TGTGCCACCAGTGAGACCGGACACGAGCTCGCCTCCTACAATGAGCAGTTCTTC
>-|-|TRBV6-1|TRBJ1-5|15
CASKQAGGANQPQHF
TGTGCCAGCAAGCAAGCGGGGGGAGCCAATCAGCCCCAGCATTTT
>-|few|TRBV24-1|TRBJ2-1|16
CATSDPRDALYNEQFF
TGTGCCACCAGTGACCCCCGGGACGCGCTCTACAATGAGCAGTTCTTC
>TRBD1|few|TRBV7-8|TRBJ1-6|17
CASSFAPTGGRHSPLHF
TGTGCCAGCAGCTTTGCCCCGACAGGGGGCAGGCATTCACCCCTCCACTTT
>-|few|TRBV20-1|TRBJ1-5|14
CSALQGISNQPQHF
TGCAGTGCTCTCCAGGGGATCAGCAATCAGCCCCAGCATTTT
>TRBD1|-|TRBV15|TRBJ1-1|14
CAASSGTANTEAFF
TGTGCCGCCAGCTCCGGGACAGCGAACACTGAAGCTTTCTTT
>-|few|TRBV20-1|TRBJ1-2|14
CSARLSKNNYGYTF
TGCAGTGCTAGACTCAGTAAGAACAACTATGGCTACACCTTC
>-|few|TRBV20-1|TRBJ2-5|13
CSATAGNRGTQYF
TGCAGTGCTACTGCCGGGAACCGAGGGACCCAGTACTTC
>-|few|TRBV20-1|TRBJ2-2|15
CSARDAVMGTGELFF
TGCAGTGCTAGAGACGCGGTAATGGGCACCGGGGAGCTGTTTTTT
>-|-|TRBV6-4|TRBJ1-2|13
CASSDSNRYGYTF
TGTGCCAGCAGTGACTCAAACCGGTATGGCTACACCTTC
>-|-|TRBV5-1|TRBJ1-1|15
CASIPLEGGDAEAFF
TGCGCCAGCATCCCCTTGGAGGGAGGGGACGCTGAAGCTTTCTTT
>-|-|TRBV20-1|TRBJ1-1|15
CSAPFGQGTHTEAFF
TGCAGTGCCCCATTTGGGCAGGGGACCCACACTGAAGCTTTCTTT
>TRBD1|-|TRBV27|TRBJ2-1|19
CASSAVALGDRDRYNEQFF
TGTGCCAGCAGTGCCGTTGCCCTGGGAGACAGGGACCGTTACAATGAGCAGTTCTTC
>TRBD2|few|TRBV19|TRBJ2-7|14
CASGWTSLSYEQYF
TGTGCCAGTGGGTGGACTAGCCTGTCCTACGAGCAGTACTTC
>TRBD2|-|TRBV4-2|TRBJ2-1|17
CASSQDGTSGAYNEQFF
TGTGCCAGCAGCCAAGATGGGACTAGCGGGGCCTACAATGAGCAGTTCTTC
>TRBD2|few|TRBV20-1|TRBJ2-1|17
CSARGVTSGRDYNEQFF
TGCAGTGCTAGGGGGGTGACTAGCGGGAGGGATTACAATGAGCAGTTCTTC
>-|few|TRBV6-5|TRBJ2-2|12
CASSWYTGELFF
TGTGCCAGCAGTTGGTACACCGGGGAGCTGTTTTTT
>TRBD1|few|TRBV6-1|TRBJ1-5|15
CASTGGQGANQPQHF
TGTGCCAGCACGGGCGGACAGGGGGCAAATCAGCCCCAGCATTTT
>TRBD1|few|TRBV19|TRBJ2-3|15
CASSIRGPSTDTQYF
TGTGCCAGTAGTATAAGGGGGCCAAGCACAGATACGCAGTATTTT
>TRBD2|-|TRBV6-1|TRBJ2-3|15
CASSEVLAGTDTQYF
TGTGCCAGCAGTGAAGTACTAGCGGGCACAGATACGCAGTATTTT
>-|-|TRBV28|TRBJ1-1|12
CASSQATTEAFF
TGTGCCAGCAGCCAGGCCACCACTGAAGCCTTCTTT
>TRBD2|-|TRBV5-1|TRBJ2-2|16
CASSWKTSGRGGELFF
TGCGCCAGCAGCTGGAAGACTAGCGGGAGAGGCGGGGAGCTGTTTTTT
>-|few|TRBV20-1|TRBJ2-1|17
CSARDSSGYETYNEQFF
TGCAGTGCTAGAGATTCGAGCGGATACGAAACCTACAATGAGCAGTTCTTC
>TRBD1|few|TRBV19|TRBJ1-2|15
CASSRTIGTGKSYTF
TGTGCCAGTAGTCGAACCATCGGGACAGGAAAGAGCTACACCTTC
>-|few|TRBV29-1|TRBJ2-7|14
CSVDGVEGSYEQYF
TGCAGCGTTGACGGGGTTGAAGGCTCCTACGAGCAGTACTTC
>-|few|TRBV7-6|TRBJ2-2|16
CASSSRGAGGAGELFF
TGTGCCAGCAGCTCGAGGGGGGCAGGAGGGGCCGGGGAGCTGTTTTTT